The 14 T cell receptor beta chains presented below share a single source sample, sequenced in a study of T cells expressing NK-cell markers. TCRdb reprocessed the 5' RACE reads and reports one entry per CDR3 protein, with no DNA. The repertoire table contains 400,000 to 550,000 distinct CDR3 sequences. The material sequenced was blood T cells: a sorted CD56 or NKG2C T cell subset, CD4+ or CD8+ T cells, or bulk PBMC T cells (not recorded which). The receptors shown here come from a woman between 18 and 69 years old in good health.

The chain carries TRBV11-2 and TRBJ1-5. The CDR3 is made up of 16 amino acids. In germline, CDR1 is SGHAT, CDR2 FQNNGV. Here the CDR3 reads CASSLQGGMGDQPQHF.

V gene TRBV7-2 combines with J gene TRBJ2-2. This CDR3 region has 12 residues. Germline CDR1 is SGHTA and CDR2 is FQGNSA. This chain's CDR3 is CASSLVEGELFF.

This rearrangement joins TRBV19 to TRBJ1-5; the D gene TCRdb calls, TRBD1, cannot be checked with no DNA. The CDR3 loop spans 15 amino acids. The V gene's germline CDR1 is LNHDA and CDR2 SQIVND (reference sequence). The CDR3 sequence is CASSILTGINQPQHF.

The chain's CDR3 is CAISDQTGAGEKLFF. The chain combines TRBV10-3 with TRBJ1-4; TCRdb's D call, TRBD1, is unchecked because there is no DNA. The CDR3 sequence is 15 residues long. Germline V lookup: CDR1 ENHRY, CDR2 SYGVKD.

The CDR3 spells CASSFGVWREQYF. The chain carries TRBV12-3 or TRBV12-4 and TRBJ2-7; the TCRdb call, TRBD2, lacks DNA for checking. The CDR3 spans 13 residues.

Here the CDR3 reads CASSQFTEAFF. The V call is TRBV3-1, the J call TRBJ1-1. The CDR3 loop spans 11 amino acids. CDR1 is LGHDT and CDR2 is YNNKEL in the germline V gene (reference sequence).

The V call is TRBV12-3 or TRBV12-4, the J call TRBJ2-7; TCRdb gives TRBD2 as the D gene, but with no DNA this cannot be confirmed. The CDR3 totals 15 residues. The CDR3 reads CASSTRTSGTYEQYF.

This chain uses TRBV11-2 with TRBJ1-6. CDR1 is SGHAT, CDR2 FQNNGV, per germline. The CDR3 length is 16 residues. CDR3 sequence reads: CASSKPRGSYNSPLHF.

The chain joins TRBV7-2 to TRBJ1-2; TCRdb proposes TRBD1, but this gene call is untestable without DNA. The CDR3 extends over 15 amino acids. CDR1 is SGHTA and CDR2 is FQGNSA in the germline V gene. The CDR3: CASSPNWTGTYGYTF.

The J gene is TRBJ1-2, the V gene TRBV12-3 or TRBV12-4; TCRdb's D call of TRBD1 is untestable without DNA. This CDR3 has 14 amino acids. CDR3 sequence reads: CASTPRNANYGYTF.

The chain is built from TRBV7-6 and TRBJ2-5. Germline-derived CDR1 and CDR2 are SGHVS and FNYEAQ. CDR3 size: 13 residues. CDR3 sequence reads: CASSSMGRETQYF.

The chain is built from TRBV10-3 and TRBJ1-6; TCRdb's D gene call, TRBD1, goes unchecked for lack of DNA. Germline loops: CDR1 ENHRY, CDR2 SYGVKD. There are 15 residues in the CDR3. The CDR3 sequence: CAISELDRASSPLHF.

The chain combines TRBV20-1 with TRBJ2-7; the TCRdb D gene call, TRBD1, has no DNA to confirm it. Germline lookup yields CDR1 DFQATT and CDR2 SNEGSKA (reference sequence). CDR3 size: 14 residues. CDR3 region: CSAHTPRASYEQYF.

The rearrangement uses TRBV5-1 and TRBJ1-1. The CDR3 consists of 14 residues. Per germline, CDR1 SGHRS and CDR2 YFSETQ. The CDR3 loop is CASSLLRVNTEAFF.